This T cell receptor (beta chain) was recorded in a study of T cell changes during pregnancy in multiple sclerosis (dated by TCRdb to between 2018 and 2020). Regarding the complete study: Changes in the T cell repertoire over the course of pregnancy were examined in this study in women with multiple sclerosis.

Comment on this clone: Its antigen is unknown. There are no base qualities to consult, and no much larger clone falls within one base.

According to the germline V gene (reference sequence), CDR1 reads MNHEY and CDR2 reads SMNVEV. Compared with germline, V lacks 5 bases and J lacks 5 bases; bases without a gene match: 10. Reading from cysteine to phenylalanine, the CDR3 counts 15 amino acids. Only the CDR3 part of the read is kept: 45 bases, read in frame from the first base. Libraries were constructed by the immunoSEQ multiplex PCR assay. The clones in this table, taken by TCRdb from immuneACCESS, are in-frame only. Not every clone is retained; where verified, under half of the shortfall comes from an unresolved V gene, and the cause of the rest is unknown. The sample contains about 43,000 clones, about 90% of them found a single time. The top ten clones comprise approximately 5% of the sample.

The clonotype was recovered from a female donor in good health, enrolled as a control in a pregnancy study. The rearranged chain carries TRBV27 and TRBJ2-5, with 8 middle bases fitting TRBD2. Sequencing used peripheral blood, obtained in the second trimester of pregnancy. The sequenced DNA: TGTGCCAGCAGTCCCTGGGGAGCGGGGGAGGAGACCCAGTACTTC. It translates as CASSPWGAGEETQYF.